This paragraph reports one T cell receptor beta chain. The CDR3 length is 14 residues. The germline V gene encodes CDR1 SGHTA and CDR2 FQGNSA. J gave up 5 bases and V 6 bases, and 4 bases lay outside the gene matches. 5'RACE generated cDNA with 10-nucleotide random UMIs. Every sequencing run produced over 180 million TCR-beta sequences, and the sequences from any one run covered 15-18 subjects. One entry per CDR3 protein results from TCRdb running MiXCR on the 5' RACE reads. The sample lists over 45,000 distinct CDR3 sequences, 20% to 30% occurring once. Individuals who volunteered at a blood bank located in Maryland, USA, made up the group of healthy controls. It was from 2 million PBMCs stored at -80 C that the unsorted libraries were obtained. This entry comes from a study of neurological immune-mediated disorders.

This clonotype originated in a woman between 65 and 79 years old in good health. This sequence joins TRBV7-2 and TRBJ2-3; 11 positions agree with TRBD2. Sequences were obtained from PBMCs. The CDR3 spells CASRPGLAGDTQYF. Here the CDR3 DNA reads TGTGCCAGCAGGCCTGGACTAGCGGGAGATACGCAGTATTTT.